The 27 T cell receptor beta chains reported below all come from one sample, sequenced in a study of blood T cell repertoires in COVID-19. This table comes from immunoSEQ multiplex PCR, and its TCRdb copy is limited to in-frame clones, with some not included. The sample has about 26,000 clones, about 90% seen once; the top ten hold about 7.6%. The sample was peripheral blood. The receptors come from a human donor in a cohort sampled during active COVID-19.

The gene calls are TRBV2 and TRBJ2-4; TRBD2 might be the D (7 bases). With 6 bases removed from V and 7 bases from J, the gap between germline ends came to 13 bases. Germline values: CDR1 SNHLY, CDR2 FYNNEI. The length of the CDR3 is 13 residues. CDR3 protein: CASRTQGGNIQYF. As DNA, the CDR3 is TGTGCCAGCAGGACACAGGGAGGGAACATTCAGTACTTC.

The chain combines TRBV6-4 with TRBJ2-2; 11 nucleotides match TRBD2. The J segment lost 3 bases and the V segment lost 4 bases, leaving 1 base of the junction unmatched. Looked up from germline, CDR1 is MRHNA and CDR2 is SNTAGT. The CDR3 covers 15 residues. Here the CDR3 DNA reads TGTGCCAGCAGTGTACTAGCGGGGGACACCGGGGAGCTGTTTTTT. It is translated as CASSVLAGDTGELFF.

The chain couples TRBV18 to TRBJ1-1; the D gene is possibly TRBD1 (5 bases). CDR1 is KGHSH, CDR2 LQKENI, per germline. This CDR3 is 15 amino acids long. Deletions cut 2 bases from V and 2 bases from J, with 12 bases between. CDR3 bases: TGTGCCAGCTCACCAGGGCAGCAGGGTAACACTGAAGCTTTCTTT. Protein: CASSPGQQGNTEAFF. Looking up the rest from reference TRBV18 and TRBJ1-1 gives the full variable domain: NAGVMQNPRHLVRRRGQEARLRCSPMKGHSHVYWYRQLPEEGLKFMVYLQKENIIDESGMPKERFSAEFPKEGPSILRIQQVVRGDSAAYFCASSPGQQGNTEAFFGQGTRLTVV.

The chain has TRBV6-5 and TRBJ2-2; possible D gene TRBD2, 6 bases. The germline gives CDR1 MNHEY, CDR2 SVGAGI. The CDR3 is made up of 16 amino acids. Trimming took off 4 bases at V and 3 bases at J, with 15 bases between the two ends. The CDR3, as DNA: TGTGCCAGCAGTTCCCCGGAGGGAGGACACACCGGGGAGCTGTTTTTT. Its translation: CASSSPEGGHTGELFF.

V is TRBV24-1 and J is TRBJ1-1; D unclear. Germline V CDR1 and CDR2: KGHDR, SFDVKD. Between the trimmed V and J ends, which lost 4 bases and 1 base, there was a span of 6 bases. The CDR3 is 13 residues long. This CDR3 is CATSDPGNTEAFF. The CDR3 DNA follows: TGTGCCACCAGTGACCCGGGGAACACTGAAGCTTTCTTT.

This clone has more than one count but fewer than ten. J is TRBJ2-6 and V is TRBV19; D is undetermined. V lost 9 bases, J lost 0 bases, and 9 bases lay in between. This CDR3 spans 14 amino acids. Germline V gives CDR1 LNHDA, CDR2 SQIVND (reference sequence). CDR3 sequence (DNA): TGTGCCAGCCACACCCGCTCTGGGGCCAACGTCCTGACTTTC. It translates to CASHTRSGANVLTF.

The chain joins TRBV10-1 to TRBJ2-3; 13 nucleotides agree with TRBD2. The CDR3 is made up of 17 amino acids. The J segment lost 1 base and the V segment lost 0 bases, leaving 1 base of the junction unmatched. CDR1 is WNHNN, CDR2 SYGVQD, per germline (reference sequence). The CDR3 sequence is CASSESGTSGGTDTQYF. CDR3 sequence (DNA): TGCGCCAGCAGTGAGTCGGGGACTAGCGGGGGCACAGATACGCAGTATTTT.

The chain combines TRBV27 with TRBJ2-7; 9 bases are a match to TRBD1. Germline V lookup: CDR1 MNHEY, CDR2 SMNVEV (reference sequence). The CDR3 runs to 16 residues. The J segment lost 5 bases and the V segment lost 0 bases, leaving 8 bases of the junction unmatched. The CDR3 DNA is TGTGCCAGCAGTTTATCAAAAGACAGGGGGTGGAACGAGCAGTACTTC. Encoded protein: CASSLSKDRGWNEQYF.

The rearrangement links TRBV18 to TRBJ1-1, with TRBD1 matching 7 bases. V trimming: 3 bases; J trimming: 6 bases; junction bases outside the gene matches: 4. Per the germline V gene, CDR1 is KGHSH and CDR2 is LQKENI. The CDR3 consists of 13 residues. The CDR3 is CASSPRQGAEAFF. The CDR3, as DNA: TGTGCCAGCTCACCTCGACAGGGAGCTGAAGCTTTCTTT.

The gene calls are TRBV10-3 and TRBJ2-2; unclear D gene. From germline, CDR1 is ENHRY and CDR2 SYGVKD. This CDR3 region has 12 residues. V was cut by 6 bases and J by 8 bases, with 10 bases left in between. The CDR3: CAIRESAGELFF. In DNA form, the CDR3 reads TGTGCCATCAGAGAAAGTGCGGGGGAGCTGTTTTTT.

The chain uses TRBV19 and TRBJ1-5; D is unresolved. Germline-derived CDR1 and CDR2 are LNHDA and SQIVND (reference sequence). The V gene lost 6 bases and the J gene lost 4 bases, with 7 bases spanning the gap. The CDR3 is made up of 12 amino acids. For the CDR3, the DNA is TGTGCCAGTAGGGCTCCGAATCAGCCCCAGCATTTT. Translation gives CASRAPNQPQHF.

The genes are TRBV2 and TRBJ2-7; D remains unclear. The V end was cut by 5 bases, the J end by 1 base, with 3 bases between. The CDR3 contains 11 residues. Germline CDR1 reads SNHLY; CDR2 reads FYNNEI. The CDR3 DNA reads as TGTGCCAGCAGTTCTTCCTACGAGCAGTACTTC. This translates into CASSSSYEQYF. The whole variable domain, remainder taken from reference TRBV2 and TRBJ2-7, is EPEVTQTPSHQVTQMGQEVILRCVPISNHLYFYWYRQILGQKVEFLVSFYNNEISEKSEIFDDQFSVERPDGSNFTLKIRSTKLEDSAMYFCASSSSYEQYFGPGTRLTVT.

The gene calls are TRBV4-2 and TRBJ2-5; TRBD2 agrees at 12 bases. The CDR3 consists of 16 residues. The V and J ends lost 4 bases and 2 bases, in that order; junction bases with no gene match: 5. Germline CDR1 reads LGHNA; CDR2 reads YNFKEQ. CDR3 residues: CASSRVTSGSQETQYF. The DNA for the CDR3 is TGTGCCAGCAGCCGCGTGACTAGCGGGAGTCAAGAGACCCAGTACTTC.

The chain joins TRBV9 to TRBJ1-1; 7 nucleotides line up with TRBD1. The CDR3 consists of 15 residues. The germline gives CDR1 SGDLS, CDR2 YYNGEE. With 0 bases clipped from V and 5 bases from J, the junction kept 7 bases outside the gene matches. The CDR3 loop reads CASSVETGLRTEAFF. DNA of the CDR3: TGTGCCAGCAGCGTAGAGACAGGGCTGAGAACTGAAGCTTTCTTT.

V gene TRBV5-1 combines with J gene TRBJ2-3, with 10 bases lining up with TRBD2. Looked up from germline, CDR1 is SGHRS and CDR2 is YFSETQ. The ends lost 9 bases at V and 2 bases at J; junction bases unmatched: 9. The CDR3 contains 15 residues. CDR3 nucleotide sequence: TGCGCCACCTCCTCCGGGACTAGCGCCACAGATACGCAGTATTTT. It is translated as CATSSGTSATDTQYF.

The V and J genes are TRBV9 and TRBJ2-3, with TRBD2 matching over 14 bases. Germline V gene data show CDR1 as SGDLS and CDR2 as YYNGEE. The CDR3 has 16 residues. V shed 6 bases and J 6 bases; nucleotides not matched to a gene: 9. The CDR3 DNA reads TGTGCCAGCACCTCTCGACTAGCGGGGGGGCCGGATACGCAGTATTTT. Translated, it gives CASTSRLAGGPDTQYF.

The chain employs TRBV15 and TRBJ1-3; D unresolved. V was trimmed by 0 bases and J by 0 bases, leaving 9 bases between them. CDR3 length equals 16 residues. In germline, CDR1 is LNHNV, CDR2 YYDKDF (reference sequence). As DNA, the CDR3 is TGTGCCACCAGCAGAGATTCAGTTAACTCTGGAAACACCATATATTTT. Residues: CATSRDSVNSGNTIYF.

This sequence joins TRBV4-3 and TRBJ2-1, with 9 positions matching TRBD2. With V trimmed by 4 bases and J by 7 bases, 5 bases remained unmatched. There are 14 residues in the CDR3. Germline assignment: CDR1 LGHNA and CDR2 YSLEER. CDR3 region: CASSPITSGNEQFF. The CDR3 region has the DNA TGCGCCAGCAGCCCTATAACTAGCGGGAATGAGCAGTTCTTC.

The CDR3 DNA reads TGTGCCAGCGCGCCGTGGGGGGATCAGCCCCAGCATTTT. The encoded protein is CASAPWGDQPQHF. This chain joins TRBV12-3 or TRBV12-4 and TRBJ1-5; D is perhaps TRBD1 (5 bases). Trimming shortened V by 8 bases and J by 5 bases, and 13 bases separated the two germline ends. The CDR3 length is 13 residues.

The V gene is TRBV5-1, the J gene TRBJ1-2; weak D call: TRBD1 (6 bases). Trimming cost V 4 bases and J 2 bases, with 9 bases left between them. CDR3 length: 13 residues. Germline CDR1 SGHRS, CDR2 YFSETQ. CDR3 coding DNA: TGCGCCAGCAGCCCTGACAGGAACTATGGCTACACCTTC. This encodes CASSPDRNYGYTF.

This sequence joins TRBV3-1 (or the pseudogene TRBV3-2) and TRBJ2-7; 9 bases fit TRBD1. With 5 bases clipped from V and 5 bases from J, the junction kept 4 bases outside the gene matches. The CDR3 runs to 13 residues. Germline CDR1 and CDR2: LGHDT and YNNKEL (reference sequence). The chain's CDR3 is CASSVQGANEQYF. The CDR3 nucleotides are TGTGCCAGCAGCGTACAGGGGGCGAACGAGCAGTACTTC.

The chain combines TRBV4-1 with TRBJ2-7, with a tentative D call TRBD2 (5 bases). The CDR3 consists of 14 residues. The V end was cut by 0 bases, the J end by 5 bases, with 11 bases between. Germline V CDR1 and CDR2: MGHRA, YSYEKL. CDR3 residues: CASSQDGTRDEQYF. The CDR3, as DNA: TGCGCCAGCAGCCAAGATGGAACTAGGGACGAGCAGTACTTC.

The J gene is TRBJ2-1, the V gene TRBV19; 7 bases are shared with TRBD2. The CDR3 consists of 12 residues. CDR1 is LNHDA, CDR2 SQIVND, per germline (reference sequence). The V segment lost 3 bases and the J segment 13 bases; nucleotides outside the gene matches: 6. The CDR3 loop reads CASSIRGEVQFF. The CDR3 DNA follows: TGTGCCAGTAGTATCCGGGGGGAAGTACAGTTCTTC. Using reference TRBV19 and TRBJ2-1 for the parts outside the CDR3, the full variable domain is DGGITQSPKYLFRKEGQNVTLSCEQNLNHDAMYWYRQDPGQGLRLIYYSQIVNDFQKGDIAEGYSVSREKKESFPLTVTSAQKNPTAFYLCASSIRGEVQFFGPGTRLTVL.

There are a few counts of this clone. The rearrangement links TRBV18 to TRBJ2-7; 9 nucleotides align to TRBD1. The V gene's germline CDR1 is KGHSH and CDR2 LQKENI. The CDR3 loop spans 16 amino acids. The V and J ends lost 3 bases and 6 bases, in that order; junction bases with no gene match: 12. This CDR3 reads CASSPGEQGALGEQYF. The DNA for the CDR3 is TGTGCCAGCTCACCTGGGGAACAGGGGGCATTGGGCGAGCAGTACTTC. Together with reference TRBV18 and TRBJ2-7, the CDR3 gives the full variable domain: NAGVMQNPRHLVRRRGQEARLRCSPMKGHSHVYWYRQLPEEGLKFMVYLQKENIIDESGMPKERFSAEFPKEGPSILRIQQVVRGDSAAYFCASSPGEQGALGEQYFGPGTRLTVT.

By proportion, this clone is large. The chain couples TRBV2 to TRBJ1-4; D is undetermined. V lost 1 base to trimming and J lost 6 bases, with 12 bases between them. Looked up from germline, CDR1 is SNHLY and CDR2 is FYNNEI. This CDR3 spans 15 amino acids. Here the CDR3 reads CASSEGLTQDEKLFF. The CDR3 bases are TGTGCCAGCAGTGAAGGCCTGACGCAGGATGAAAAACTGTTTTTT.

The rearrangement joins TRBV5-1 to TRBJ2-2; tentative D call: TRBD1 (6 bases). The CDR3 is 15 amino acids. V gave up 4 bases and J gave up 0 bases, with 10 bases separating them. From germline, CDR1 is SGHRS and CDR2 YFSETQ. The chain's CDR3 is CASSRTDTNTGELFF. In DNA, the CDR3 is TGCGCCAGCAGCCGGACAGATACGAACACCGGGGAGCTGTTTTTT.

The chain has TRBV18 and TRBJ1-1, with no clear D. Trimming left V 6 bases short and J 1 base short, with 6 bases between. This CDR3 comprises 12 residues. Germline assignment: CDR1 KGHSH and CDR2 LQKENI. CDR3 coding DNA: TGTGCCAGCTCCCGGGGGAACACTGAAGCTTTCTTT. Its protein product is CASSRGNTEAFF.